This passage covers 4 T cell receptor beta chains from one sample sequenced in a study of spatial heterogeneity in lung cancer. Time point reported: sample taken at primary tumor resection. TCRdb re-analysed the 5' RACE reads in MiXCR, keeping a single row per CDR3 protein. There are approximately 2,100 distinct CDR3 sequences in the sample; more than 6% occur only once, and roughly 10% lies in the top ten. The material was normal lung tissue next to the tumor, obtained at surgery. The source of these receptors is a female donor with early-stage non-small cell lung cancer.

This clonotype turned up a few times. V and J are TRBV5-1 and TRBJ2-1; 10 nucleotides agree with TRBD1. V trimming: 4 bases; J trimming: 0 bases; junction bases outside the gene matches: 4. The germline gives CDR1 SGHRS, CDR2 YFSETQ. The CDR3 length is 16 residues. The CDR3 DNA is TGCGCCAGCAGCCTCCGGACAGGGGGCTCCTACAATGAGCAGTTCTTC. This codes for CASSLRTGGSYNEQFF.

This clonotype is judged large (0.1 to 1%). The rearrangement uses TRBV9 and TRBJ2-1; 7 bases are shared with TRBD1. Germline-derived CDR1 and CDR2 are SGDLS and YYNGEE. The CDR3 totals 16 residues. Losses at the gene ends were 3 bases for V and 2 bases for J; bases not matched to a gene: 8. CDR3 residues: CASSEGRDSPYNEQFF. CDR3 nucleotide sequence: TGTGCCAGCAGCGAGGGACGGGACAGCCCCTACAATGAGCAGTTCTTC.

By frequency in the sample, this clonotype is medium-sized. The V gene is TRBV4-2, the J gene TRBJ2-5; D not certain. Trimming shortened V by 1 base and J by 2 bases, and 5 bases separated the two germline ends. CDR1 and CDR2 (germline): LGHNA, YNFKEQ. The CDR3 spans 13 residues. CDR3 bases: TGTGCCAGCAGCCAAGGGTTTCAAGAGACCCAGTACTTC. Amino acid sequence: CASSQGFQETQYF.

This clonotype came up once. This may be a read error, as it is one base from a much larger clone. DNA for the CDR3: TGTGCCAGCAGCTTATCACCGTCAATGAACTCTGAAGCTTTCTTT. Amino acid sequence: CASSLSPSMNSEAFF. This chain uses TRBV13 with TRBJ1-1; D gene uncertain. This CDR3 has 15 amino acids. The germline V gene has CDR1 PRHDT and CDR2 FYEKMQ (reference sequence).